The present TCR beta chain was sequenced within a study of cytomegalovirus exposure and HLA in healthy donors. The primer mix had 60 Vbeta and 13 Jbeta primers. Here immunoSEQ multiplex PCR was the method, and the copy in TCRdb shows in-frame clones only, minus some. The sample lists about 260,000 clones, roughly 86% occurring once. Looked up from germline, CDR1 is SQVTM and CDR2 is ANQGSEA. The CDR3 loop spans 13 amino acids. The V and J ends lost 0 bases and 6 bases respectively, with 11 bases between them. Sequencing was carried out using PBMCs. The receptor's source is a woman between 35 and 50 years old in good health and CMV-seropositive. The chain carries TRBV29-1 and TRBJ1-2; the D is unclear. In DNA, the CDR3 is TGCAGCGTTGAAGATCTTTCGGGAAATGGCTACACCTTC. Translated: CSVEDLSGNGYTF.